This TCR beta chain was captured by sequencing in a study of shared clonotypes between healthy human individuals. Across the whole study: The study drew on a couple of women and three men aged 18 to 49 as donors. Notes on the study in general: Memory subsets had estimated richness that was generally smaller than that of naive subsets.

Note on this clone: The antigen remains unidentified.

Method: immunoSEQ multiplex PCR; TCRdb's copy keeps in-frame clones and lacks some. Here the sample spans around 1.9 million clones, 85% to 95% being singletons. The CDR3 extends over 17 amino acids. V gave up 1 base and J gave up 1 base; unmatched junction bases: 6. Germline CDR1 reads LNHNV; CDR2 reads YYDKDF (reference sequence). Naive CD8 populations comprised CD45RO-negative cells positively selected for CCR7, excluding terminally differentiated effector memory CD45RA+ cells. The clonotype was recovered from a man between 18 and 35 years old in good health. Some clones in this sample may be carry-over from other donors' samples. The sequenced sample was naive CD8+ T cells from PBMCs. The chain is built from TRBV15 and TRBJ1-5, with TRBD1 identical over 8 bases. This chain's CDR3 is CATSRARTGSSNQPQHF. CDR3 in DNA: TGTGCCACCAGCAGAGCCAGGACAGGGTCAAGCAATCAGCCCCAGCATTTT. The variable domain in full, with the rest retrieved from reference TRBV15 and TRBJ1-5, is DAMVIQNPRYQVTQFGKPVTLSCSQTLNHNVMYWYQQKSSQAPKLLFHYYDKDFNNEADTPDNFQSRRPNTSFCFLDIRSPGLGDTAMYLCATSRARTGSSNQPQHFGDGTRLSIL.